Listed here are 30 T cell receptor beta chains from one sample, sequenced in a study of T cell responses to AZD1222 COVID-19 vaccine. Profiling relied on immunoSEQ multiplex PCR, and the TCRdb table lists in-frame clones only, not all of them. The sample includes fewer than 100,000 clones, more than 70% of them seen just once. The starting material was peripheral blood, obtained 28 days after the second AZD1222 dose. The receptor set was obtained from an adult who received the AZD1222 COVID-19 vaccine.

As concerns this clone: Other DNA sequences from this sample encode an identical CDR3 as well. The V gene is TRBV5-1, the J gene TRBJ2-3; 9 nucleotides line up with TRBD1. Germline CDR1 is SGHRS and CDR2 is YFSETQ. The CDR3 length is 14 residues. With 2 bases clipped from V and 3 bases from J, the junction kept 1 base outside the gene matches. CDR3 sequence: CASSFGQGTDTQYF. Written as DNA, the CDR3 is TGCGCCAGCAGCTTTGGACAGGGGACAGATACGCAGTATTTT.

This chain links TRBV12-5 with TRBJ2-1; 7 bases are shared with TRBD2. Germline V lookup: CDR1 LGHNT, CDR2 FRNRAP. V lost 0 bases to trimming and J lost 0 bases; unmatched junction nucleotides: 8. The CDR3 runs to 18 residues. In DNA form, the CDR3 reads TGTGCTAGTGGTTTGGTACTAGACGGGAGGAGCTCCTACAATGAGCAGTTCTTC. Encoded protein: CASGLVLDGRSSYNEQFF.

This chain joins TRBV19 and TRBJ1-6; the match to TRBD1 covers 7 bases. The V and J ends lost 5 bases and 9 bases, in that order; junction bases with no gene match: 10. Germline V gene data show CDR1 as LNHDA and CDR2 as SQIVND (reference sequence). The CDR3 runs to 15 residues. CDR3 sequence reads: CASSFVAGGSSPLHF. CDR3 DNA sequence: TGTGCCAGTAGTTTCGTGGCAGGGGGTAGTTCACCCCTCCACTTT.

The chain is built from TRBV2 and TRBJ2-7, with 8 bases fitting TRBD2. The CDR3 is made up of 14 amino acids. V lost 6 bases, J lost 3 bases, and 7 bases stayed unmatched. Germline V gives CDR1 SNHLY, CDR2 FYNNEI. The CDR3 DNA follows: TGTGCCAGCAGACCGGGACTAGGGGTCTACGAGCAGTACTTC. Protein sequence: CASRPGLGVYEQYF. The full variable domain, its missing parts supplied by reference TRBV2 and TRBJ2-7, is EPEVTQTPSHQVTQMGQEVILRCVPISNHLYFYWYRQILGQKVEFLVSFYNNEISEKSEIFDDQFSVERPDGSNFTLKIRSTKLEDSAMYFCASRPGLGVYEQYFGPGTRLTVT.

This chain connects TRBV27 to TRBJ2-3; tentatively, D is TRBD1 (6 bases). Per the germline V gene, CDR1 is MNHEY and CDR2 is SMNVEV (reference sequence). This CDR3 comprises 15 residues. V lost 4 bases, J lost 6 bases, and 17 bases lay in between. The CDR3 nucleotides read TGTGCCAGCAGTTGGAGACTAACCACAGGGGATACGCAGTATTTT. It codes for CASSWRLTTGDTQYF.

This chain uses TRBV19 with TRBJ1-1; a weak D match, TRBD1 (5 bases). The V gene's germline CDR1 is LNHDA and CDR2 SQIVND (reference sequence). The CDR3 contains 14 residues. V gave up 4 bases and J gave up 4 bases, with 13 bases separating them. The CDR3 DNA follows: TGTGCCAGTAGTAGGTCGGGGGATGGCACTGAAGCTTTCTTT. This encodes CASSRSGDGTEAFF.

This chain connects TRBV27 to TRBJ1-6; D ambiguous. CDR3 size: 17 residues. CDR1 and CDR2 (germline): MNHEY, SMNVEV (reference sequence). With 6 bases removed from V and 0 bases from J, the gap between germline ends came to 15 bases. The CDR3 sequence is CASRAHVGSSYNSPLHF. The CDR3 DNA sequence: TGTGCCAGCAGGGCGCATGTGGGGAGCTCCTATAATTCACCCCTCCACTTT.

This sequence joins TRBV2 and TRBJ2-2, with TRBD2 as a possible D gene (5 bases). The CDR3 length is 14 residues. Germline V gives CDR1 SNHLY, CDR2 FYNNEI. The ends were cut back, 8 bases at V and 3 bases at J, with 13 bases in the middle. The DNA for the CDR3 is TGTGCCAGCTCGCGAGGGAGTGACACCGGGGAGCTGTTTTTT. This gives the protein CASSRGSDTGELFF.

The chain recombines TRBV20-1 with TRBJ2-5; D gene uncertain. The CDR3 length is 11 residues. V shed 8 bases and J shed 7 bases, with 14 bases lying between them. CDR1 and CDR2 (germline): DFQATT, SNEGSKA (reference sequence). CDR3 sequence (DNA): TGCAGTTCGGCGTTCTCGGGGACCCAGTACTTC. Translating it yields CSSAFSGTQYF.

The CDR3 protein is CASSLREYRDTQYF. In nucleotides, the CDR3 is TGTGCCAGCTCACTTCGGGAGTATAGAGATACGCAGTATTTT. The chain carries TRBV18 and TRBJ2-3; D might be TRBD2 (6 bases). From germline, CDR1 is KGHSH and CDR2 LQKENI. CDR3 length: 14 amino acids. V was cut by 4 bases and J by 5 bases, with 13 bases left in between.

This clone turned up a few times. The rearrangement links TRBV18 to TRBJ2-5; D is uncertain. The CDR3 is 14 residues long. Germline V lookup: CDR1 KGHSH, CDR2 LQKENI. Trimming pared 0 bases from V and 5 bases from J, leaving 10 bases between. This CDR3 reads CASSPPTPPETQYF. The DNA for the CDR3 is TGTGCCAGCTCACCACCGACCCCCCCGGAGACCCAGTACTTC.

V gene TRBV25-1 combines with J gene TRBJ2-7; D gene ambiguous. In germline, CDR1 is MGHDK, CDR2 SYGVNS. Trimming took off 0 bases at V and 3 bases at J, with 6 bases between the two ends. The CDR3 is 13 residues long. CDR3 bases: TGTGCCAGCAGTGAATATCCTAACTACGAGCAGTACTTC. This sequence encodes CASSEYPNYEQYF.

The count of this clone is one. This sequence joins TRBV2 and TRBJ2-3, with 11 positions matching TRBD2. V lost 3 bases and J lost 3; bases outside the gene matches: 8. The germline CDR1 and CDR2 sequences are SNHLY and FYNNEI. The CDR3 consists of 17 residues. The CDR3 nucleotides read TGTGCCAGCAGTGACCCAACTAGCGGGAGAGGGACAGATACGCAGTATTTT. This translates into CASSDPTSGRGTDTQYF.

This clone has just one count. The V call is TRBV19, the J call TRBJ2-1; D perhaps matches TRBD2 (6 bases). Trimming stripped 6 bases from V and 7 bases from J, with 19 bases between. Germline CDR1 is LNHDA and CDR2 is SQIVND (reference sequence). The CDR3 contains 15 residues. For the CDR3, the DNA is TGTGCCAGTAGAGGGCGGGGCGGGATCTCAAATGAGCAGTTCTTC. Amino acids: CASRGRGGISNEQFF.

The chain links TRBV28 to TRBJ2-7, with a possible D match to TRBD2 (5 bases). The CDR3 has 14 residues. CDR1 is MDHEN, CDR2 SYDVKM, per germline. Trimming cost V 1 base and J 6 bases, with 13 bases left between them. This chain's CDR3 is CASSLSPDYSEQYF. The CDR3, as DNA: TGTGCCAGCAGTTTATCCCCAGACTACTCCGAGCAGTACTTC.

The gene calls are TRBV4-1 and TRBJ2-2, with D uncertain. CDR1 is MGHRA and CDR2 is YSYEKL in the germline V gene. This CDR3 is 16 amino acids long. V was trimmed by 0 bases and J by 6 bases, leaving 14 bases between them. The CDR3 DNA follows: TGCGCCAGCAGCCAAGATAACCCACTAAGCGCCGGGGAGCTGTTTTTT. Protein product: CASSQDNPLSAGELFF.

The genes are TRBV7-3 and TRBJ1-1; D is unclear. CDR3 size: 12 residues. CDR1 and CDR2 from the germline V gene are SGHTA and FQGTGA. Trimming cost V 4 bases and J 1 base, with 4 bases left between them. The CDR3 region is CASSWGNTEAFF. The CDR3 DNA reads as TGTGCCAGCAGCTGGGGGAACACTGAAGCTTTCTTT.

The chain couples TRBV5-4 to TRBJ1-4; D perhaps matches TRBD1 (5 bases). The germline gives CDR1 SGHNT, CDR2 YYREEE (reference sequence). The CDR3 runs 13 residues. Trimming took off 4 bases at V and 8 bases at J, with 12 bases between the two ends. CDR3 in amino acids: CASSPGPGEKLFF. DNA of the CDR3: TGTGCCAGCAGCCCGGGACCCGGCGAAAAACTGTTTTTT.

The V call is TRBV29-1, the J call TRBJ2-1; D gene uncertain. This CDR3 region has 14 residues. Germline loops: CDR1 SQVTM, CDR2 ANQGSEA. V was pared by 4 bases and J by 4 bases, with 14 bases between. The DNA for the CDR3 is TGCAGCGTTGGGAACAGTATAGGGTACAATGAGCAGTTCTTC. Amino acids: CSVGNSIGYNEQFF.

The chain carries TRBV13 and TRBJ2-2, with D perhaps matching TRBD2 (5 bases). Trimming removed 2 bases at V and 3 bases at J, with 19 bases between. Germline lookup yields CDR1 PRHDT and CDR2 FYEKMQ (reference sequence). The CDR3 is 18 amino acids. The CDR3 sequence is CASSLWTPPRADTGELFF. Written as DNA, the CDR3 is TGTGCCAGCAGCTTATGGACCCCACCGCGGGCGGACACCGGGGAGCTGTTTTTT.

This clone was observed a few times. The chain has TRBV30 and TRBJ1-4; a possible D gene is TRBD1 (5 bases). Per germline, CDR1 GTSNPN and CDR2 SVGIG (reference sequence). This CDR3 contains 13 residues. V lost 5 bases and J lost 3, with 10 bases in between. The CDR3 DNA is TGTGCCTGGCAAGCGGGGCCTAATGAAAAACTGTTTTTT. This translates into CAWQAGPNEKLFF.

This clone was recorded a few times. The chain uses TRBV5-5 and TRBJ1-2; D unresolved. The CDR3 runs 14 residues. Per the germline V gene, CDR1 is SGHKS and CDR2 is YYEKEE (reference sequence). V lost 3 bases, J lost 0 bases, and 9 bases lay in between. This CDR3 is CASSSRATNYGYTF. CDR3 DNA: TGTGCCAGCAGCTCGCGGGCGACTAACTATGGCTACACCTTC.

This sequence joins TRBV19 and TRBJ1-5; no clear D gene. The CDR3 runs to 15 residues. The V and J ends lost 3 bases and 4 bases respectively, with 13 bases between them. Germline assignment: CDR1 LNHDA and CDR2 SQIVND (reference sequence). CDR3 in amino acids: CASSIYSMTNQPQHF. The CDR3 DNA reads as TGTGCCAGTAGTATTTATTCCATGACGAATCAGCCCCAGCATTTT.

The chain employs TRBV6-5 and TRBJ2-7, with D maybe TRBD2 (7 bases). V lost 4 bases to trimming and J lost 5 bases, with 15 bases between them. This CDR3 contains 14 residues. The germline gives CDR1 MNHEY, CDR2 SVGAGI. Here the CDR3 reads CASSSVGGLNEQYF. The CDR3 nucleotides are TGTGCCAGCAGTTCCGTGGGGGGGCTAAACGAGCAGTACTTC.

The genes are TRBV23-1 and TRBJ1-5; 9 bases are a match to TRBD1. TRBV23-1 is given ORF status, its function remaining uncertain. The CDR3 consists of 15 residues. V lost 6 bases and J lost 2; bases outside the gene matches: 5. The CDR3 protein is CASRGTGKGNQPQHF. The CDR3 region has the DNA TGCGCCAGCAGAGGGACAGGGAAGGGCAATCAGCCCCAGCATTTT.

The J gene is TRBJ2-5, the V gene TRBV5-1; TRBD2 agrees at 8 bases. Germline CDR1 reads SGHRS; CDR2 reads YFSETQ. The CDR3 extends over 16 amino acids. V gave up 0 bases and J gave up 5 bases; unmatched junction bases: 9. The CDR3 nucleotides are TGCGCCAGCAGCTTGGGTCTAGCGGGCAGCACGGAGACCCAGTACTTC. Encoded protein: CASSLGLAGSTETQYF.

This clone was seen a handful of times. This chain links TRBV12-5 with TRBJ1-1; possible D gene TRBD1, 6 bases. The germline V and J ends were trimmed by 5 bases and 4 bases, with 17 bases remaining between them. Germline CDR1 and CDR2: LGHNT and FRNRAP. The CDR3 has 15 amino acids. In DNA, the CDR3 is TGTGCTAGTGGTCCCTTAACAGGGCCGATCACTGAAGCTTTCTTT. Translated, it gives CASGPLTGPITEAFF. Based on the CDR3 plus reference TRBV12-5 and TRBJ1-1, the full variable domain is DARVTQTPRHKVTEMGQEVTMRCQPILGHNTVFWYRQTMMQGLELLAYFRNRAPLDDSGMPKDRFSAEMPDATLATLKIQPSEPRDSAVYFCASGPLTGPITEAFFGQGTRLTVV.

The genes are TRBV10-3 and TRBJ2-2; D is possibly TRBD1 (6 bases). CDR1 ENHRY and CDR2 SYGVKD come from the germline V gene. This CDR3 contains 13 residues. V lost 11 bases and J lost 4, with 14 bases in between. The DNA of the CDR3 is TGTGCCGGCACGGACAGCAGCACCGGGGAGCTGTTTTTT. Encoded protein: CAGTDSSTGELFF.

The chain employs TRBV15 and TRBJ1-2, with D uncertain. The germline V gene has CDR1 LNHNV and CDR2 YYDKDF (reference sequence). This CDR3 has 15 residues. Deletions cut 2 bases from V and 1 base from J, with 11 bases between. The CDR3 DNA follows: TGTGCCACCAGCAGACCCGGGGTGGATAACTATGGCTACACCTTC. Translation gives CATSRPGVDNYGYTF.

Only one count was recorded for this clone. At the DNA level, this CDR3 is encoded by other sequences in the same sample as well. The chain has TRBV28 and TRBJ1-3, with D hard to call. Looked up from germline, CDR1 is MDHEN and CDR2 is SYDVKM. The CDR3 consists of 12 residues. V lost 3 bases and J 2 bases, leaving 2 bases between the germline ends. CDR3 residues: CASSLPGNTIYF. The CDR3, as DNA: TGTGCCAGCAGTTTGCCTGGAAACACCATATATTTT.